This T cell receptor (beta chain) was identified during a study of cytomegalovirus exposure and HLA in healthy donors. This clone was detected only a few times. The PCR made use of 60 Vbeta and 13 Jbeta primers. TCRdb's copy holds only in-frame clones and misses some; the assay was immunoSEQ multiplex PCR. The sample has around 92,000 clones, roughly 76% seen once. The CDR3 has 11 amino acids. V was pared by 10 bases and J by 1 base, with 7 bases between. Per the germline V gene, CDR1 is ENHRY and CDR2 is SYGVKD. Source material: PBMCs. This chain links TRBV10-3 with TRBJ1-1; D gene ambiguous. This clonotype was sampled from a human donor in good health. This chain's CDR3 is CASEGNTEAFF. The CDR3 DNA sequence: TGTGCCAGCGAGGGGAACACTGAAGCTTTCTTT.